This TCR beta chain comes out of a study of shared clonotypes between healthy human individuals. Across the whole study: Each donor had three CD4 naive, three CD4 memory, two CD8 naive and one CD8 memory plate. Study-wide findings and caveats: Only a few donors were included, so the genetic and exposure-history diversity represented was limited. Naive CD4 clonotypes were shared across several donors at 4.5% to 6.5%. Unshared clonotypes carried lower generation probabilities than those common to all four donors.

The germline V gene encodes CDR1 SQVTM and CDR2 ANQGSEA. The CDR3 loop spans 15 amino acids. V shed 5 bases, J shed 0 bases, and the junction held 4 bases outside the gene matches. Repertoires were generated with immunoSEQ multiplex PCR, while TCRdb's copy carries only in-frame clones and drops some. In the table there are some 300,000 clones, 70% to 75% of which are singletons. As to this clone: Its target is not known.

The sample was memory CD4+ T cells sorted from blood. Subset specified: CD45RA-negative fraction. This sequence originates from a man aged 25-45 years in good health. The rearrangement uses TRBV29-1 and TRBJ2-5; 12 bases fit TRBD2. The DNA of the CDR3 is TGCAGCGTTTGCGGGACTAGCGGGTACCAAGAGACCCAGTACTTC. Protein: CSVCGTSGYQETQYF.